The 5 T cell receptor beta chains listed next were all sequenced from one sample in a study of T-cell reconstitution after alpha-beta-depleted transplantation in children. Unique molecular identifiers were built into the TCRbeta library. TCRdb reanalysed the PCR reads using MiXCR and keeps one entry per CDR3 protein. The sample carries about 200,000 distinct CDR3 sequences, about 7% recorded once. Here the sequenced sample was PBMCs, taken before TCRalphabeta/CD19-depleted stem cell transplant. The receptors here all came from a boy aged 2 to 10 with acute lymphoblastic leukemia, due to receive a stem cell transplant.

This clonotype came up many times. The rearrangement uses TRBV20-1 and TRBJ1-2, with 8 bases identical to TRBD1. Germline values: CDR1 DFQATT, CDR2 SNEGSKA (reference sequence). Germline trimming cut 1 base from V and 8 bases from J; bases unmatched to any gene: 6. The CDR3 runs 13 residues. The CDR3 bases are TGCAGTGCTAGAGCTCAGGGGGCGGGAGGCTACACCTTC. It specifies CSARAQGAGGYTF.

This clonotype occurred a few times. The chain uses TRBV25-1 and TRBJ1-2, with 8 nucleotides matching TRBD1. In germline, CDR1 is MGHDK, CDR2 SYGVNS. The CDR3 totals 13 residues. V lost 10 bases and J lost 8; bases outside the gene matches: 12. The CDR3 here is CATQPRTGSGYTF. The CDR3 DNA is TGTGCCACCCAACCCCGGACAGGGTCAGGCTACACCTTC.

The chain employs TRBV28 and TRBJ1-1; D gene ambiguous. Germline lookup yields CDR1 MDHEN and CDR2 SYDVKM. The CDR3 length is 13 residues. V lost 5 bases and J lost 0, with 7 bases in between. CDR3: CASSITVNTEAFF. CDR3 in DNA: TGTGCCAGCAGTATTACAGTGAACACTGAAGCTTTCTTT.

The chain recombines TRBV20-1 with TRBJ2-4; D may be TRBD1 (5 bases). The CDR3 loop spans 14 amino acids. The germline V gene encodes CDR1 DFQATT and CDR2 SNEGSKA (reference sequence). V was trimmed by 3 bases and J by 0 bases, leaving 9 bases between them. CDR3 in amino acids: CSARTVLAKNIQYF. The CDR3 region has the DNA TGCAGTGCTAGGACAGTTCTAGCCAAAAACATTCAGTACTTC.

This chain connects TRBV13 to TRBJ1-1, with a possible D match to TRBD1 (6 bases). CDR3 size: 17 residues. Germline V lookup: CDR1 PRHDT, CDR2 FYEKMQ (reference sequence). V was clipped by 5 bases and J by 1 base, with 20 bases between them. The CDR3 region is CASSPRYREGGNTEAFF. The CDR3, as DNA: TGTGCCAGCAGCCCGAGATACAGGGAAGGGGGGAACACTGAAGCTTTCTTT.